These 5 T cell receptor beta chains originate from one sample sequenced in a study of T cells in Graves' hyperthyroidism and ophthalmopathy. From RNA transcripts, TCR beta CDR3 regions were amplified. First-round RT-PCR targeting the TCR CDR3 was performed with the HTBI primer set. TCRdb independently ran MiXCR on the multiplex PCR reads; one entry per CDR3 protein. Among about 590,000 distinct CDR3 sequences listed, about a sixth were seen once. Sequenced material: blood. All receptors come from a woman aged 25 to 39 with Graves' hyperthyroidism.

This chain uses TRBV12-3 or TRBV12-4 with TRBJ2-2, with D perhaps assigned TRBD1 or TRBD2 (6 bases each). Trimming shortened V by 2 bases and J by 7 bases, and 8 bases separated the two germline ends. The CDR3 contains 13 residues. CDR3 DNA: TGTGCCAGCAGTTTACGGGGGCGCGGGGAGCTGTTTTTT. Its translation: CASSLRGRGELFF.

This clonotype was seen at least ten times. The chain joins TRBV12-5 to TRBJ2-1; 9 nucleotides line up with TRBD2. Per the germline V gene, CDR1 is LGHNT and CDR2 is FRNRAP. The CDR3 extends over 21 amino acids. The V gene end was trimmed by 3 bases and the J gene end by 6 bases; junction bases not matched to a gene: 24. CDR3 nucleotides: TGTGCTAGTGGTTTTTCCCGTACCCTAGCGGGACCAATGTACTTTCGCAATGAGCAGTTCTTC. Translated: CASGFSRTLAGPMYFRNEQFF.

This clonotype has at least ten counts. This chain connects TRBV6-1 to TRBJ2-3; tentatively, D is TRBD2 (7 bases). The germline gives CDR1 MNHNS, CDR2 SASEGT. This CDR3 has 17 residues. Trimming left V 4 bases short and J 5 bases short, with 22 bases between. CDR3 in DNA: TGTGCCAGCAGTGCCGTGGGGGGCGGGAGCTATGGAGATACGCAGTATTTT. It encodes CASSAVGGGSYGDTQYF.

About this clonotype: A much larger clone lies one base from this, so it may be a read error. DNA for the CDR3: TGTGCCAGCAGTTACCTAGCGGAGGGCTACGAGCAGTACTTC. Its protein is CASSYLAEGYEQYF. The V call is TRBV12-3 or TRBV12-4, the J call TRBJ2-7, with 7 nucleotides matching TRBD2. V lost 4 bases, J lost 3 bases, and 6 bases stayed unmatched. This CDR3 is built from 14 residues.

Many counts were recorded for this clonotype. The chain carries TRBV3-1 and TRBJ1-5; 11 bases match TRBD1. Trimming took 5 bases from V and 8 from J; bases not matched to a gene: 5. The CDR3 loop spans 14 amino acids. The V gene's germline CDR1 is LGHDT and CDR2 YNNKEL (reference sequence). CDR3 in DNA: TGTGCCAGCAGCTTCCCGGGACAGGGGGAGCCCCAGCATTTT. Amino acid sequence: CASSFPGQGEPQHF.